Each of the 7 T cell receptor beta chains below was sequenced from the same sample in a study of vaccination and CD4 T cells after COVID-19. TCRdb independently ran MiXCR on the PCR reads; one entry per CDR3 protein. The table shows roughly 19,000 distinct CDR3 sequences, with roughly two thirds occurring only once. The sample in question was CD4+ T cells from blood, obtained after SARS-CoV-2 vaccination. Receptors were obtained from a human donor who had recovered from COVID-19.

The chain links TRBV25-1 to TRBJ2-6, with D possibly being TRBD2 (5 bases). The ends were cut back, 2 bases at V and 2 bases at J, with 7 bases in the middle. The CDR3 length is 15 residues. From germline, CDR1 is MGHDK and CDR2 SYGVNS. CDR3 bases: TGTGCCAGCAGTGAACAGGAGGCTGGGGCCAACGTCCTGACTTTC. This codes for CASSEQEAGANVLTF. The whole variable domain, filled in from reference TRBV25-1 and TRBJ2-6, reads EADIYQTPRYLVIGTGKKITLECSQTMGHDKMYWYQQDPGMELHLIHYSYGVNSTEKGDLSSESTVSRIRTEHFPLTLESARPSHTSQYLCASSEQEAGANVLTFGAGSRLTVL.

The CDR3 bases are TGTGCCAGCAGTTACAGGGACACCGGGGAGCTGTTTTTT. This codes for CASSYRDTGELFF. V and J are TRBV6-2 or TRBV6-3 and TRBJ2-2; D gene ambiguous. The CDR3 loop spans 13 amino acids. From germline, CDR1 is MNHEY and CDR2 SVGEGT. V was trimmed by 2 bases and J by 3 bases, leaving 4 bases between them.

CDR3 nucleotide sequence: TGTGCCAGCAGCTTAGGAGTGGGAGGCACAGATACGCAGTATTTT. Protein: CASSLGVGGTDTQYF. The chain uses TRBV11-2 and TRBJ2-3, with TRBD2 as a possible D gene (5 bases). Trimming shortened V by 1 base and J by 1 base, and 9 bases separated the two germline ends. The CDR3 length is 15 residues. Germline values: CDR1 SGHAT, CDR2 FQNNGV. Full variable domain (rest looked up from reference TRBV11-2 and TRBJ2-3): EAGVAQSPRYKIIEKRQSVAFWCNPISGHATLYWYQQILGQGPKLLIQFQNNGVVDDSQLPKDRFSAERLKGVDSTLKIQPAKLEDSAVYLCASSLGVGGTDTQYFGPGTRLTVL.

This clonotype was seen more than once but under ten times. This chain links TRBV27 with TRBJ2-7; the D is unclear. CDR1 is MNHEY and CDR2 is SMNVEV in the germline V gene (reference sequence). The CDR3 is made up of 15 amino acids. V lost 7 bases, J lost 0 bases, and 16 bases lay in between. DNA for the CDR3: TGTGCCAGCACTAAACTCCCCCCCGGCTCCTACGAGCAGTACTTC. Translated: CASTKLPPGSYEQYF.

V and J are TRBV20-1 and TRBJ2-5, with D possibly being TRBD1 (7 bases). V gave up 4 bases and J gave up 4 bases, with 19 bases separating them. This CDR3 is built from 15 residues. Per the germline V gene, CDR1 is DFQATT and CDR2 is SNEGSKA (reference sequence). CDR3: CSATQPAGGSETQYF. As DNA, the CDR3 is TGCAGTGCTACCCAACCGGCAGGGGGGTCAGAGACCCAGTACTTC.

The chain couples TRBV11-1 to TRBJ2-1; D is perhaps TRBD1 (6 bases). The V gene's germline CDR1 is SGHAT and CDR2 FQDESV (reference sequence). The CDR3 is 17 residues long. The V gene lost 4 bases and the J gene lost 0 bases, with 16 bases spanning the gap. The CDR3 sequence is CASSSRRTGNSYNEQFF. The CDR3 nucleotides read TGTGCCAGCAGCTCGCGAAGAACAGGGAACTCCTACAATGAGCAGTTCTTC. Filled out from reference TRBV11-1 and TRBJ2-1, the complete variable domain reads EAEVAQSPRYKITEKSQAVAFWCDPISGHATLYWYRQILGQGPELLVQFQDESVVDDSQLPKDRFSAERLKGVDSTLKIQPAELGDSAMYLCASSSRRTGNSYNEQFFGPGTRLTVL.

The chain uses TRBV9 and TRBJ2-4; TRBD1 agrees at 7 bases. CDR3 length: 14 amino acids. V gave up 4 bases and J gave up 5 bases; unmatched junction bases: 6. Germline V CDR1 and CDR2: SGDLS, YYNGEE. DNA of the CDR3: TGTGCCAGCAGCCGACAGGGCCTCGAAAACATTCAGTACTTC. Translated, it gives CASSRQGLENIQYF.